This TCR beta chain was identified in a study of blood T cell repertoires in COVID-19. This CDR3 spans 14 amino acids. Trimming took 4 bases from V and 1 from J; bases not matched to a gene: 2. CDR1 and CDR2 (germline): SGHNT, YENEEA. Authors' processing steps: The assay estimated nucleated cells by amplifying reference gene primers. Clones were read by immunoSEQ multiplex PCR, and TCRdb kept only the in-frame ones, dropping some. That table is the source of V, J and clone size, and D and trimming were worked out from the DNA. The sample lists some 170,000 clones, about 81% occurring once. The source of this sequence is a man in his fifties or sixties with active or convalescent COVID-19. The chain employs TRBV11-3 and TRBJ1-1, with 8 bases aligning to TRBD1. The source material was peripheral blood. The CDR3: CASSWGTGNTEAFF. The CDR3 coding sequence is TGTGCCAGCAGCTGGGGGACAGGGAACACTGAAGCTTTCTTT.